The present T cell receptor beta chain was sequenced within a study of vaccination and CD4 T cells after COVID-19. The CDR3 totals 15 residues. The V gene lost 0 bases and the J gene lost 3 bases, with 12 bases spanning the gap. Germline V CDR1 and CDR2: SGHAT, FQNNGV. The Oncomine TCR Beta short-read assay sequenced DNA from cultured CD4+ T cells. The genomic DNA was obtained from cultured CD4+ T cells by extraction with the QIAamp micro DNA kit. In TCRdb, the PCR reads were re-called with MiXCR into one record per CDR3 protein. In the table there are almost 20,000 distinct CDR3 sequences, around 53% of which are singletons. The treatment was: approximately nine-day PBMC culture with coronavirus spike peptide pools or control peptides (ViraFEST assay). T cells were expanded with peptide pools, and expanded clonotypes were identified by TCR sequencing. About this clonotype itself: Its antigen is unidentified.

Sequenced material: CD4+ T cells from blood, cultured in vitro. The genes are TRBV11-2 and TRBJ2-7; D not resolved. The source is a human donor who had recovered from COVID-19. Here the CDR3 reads CASSLEGLWSYEQYF. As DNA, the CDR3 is TGTGCCAGCAGCTTAGAGGGCCTTTGGAGCTACGAGCAGTACTTC.